The source of this T cell receptor beta chain is a study of early T cells in non-severe SARS-CoV-2 infection. As for the study in general: Whole-blood bulk RNA, unsorted, was sequenced, and chains were unpaired.

The CDR3 consists of 13 residues. Germline V gene sequence: CDR1 SNHLY, CDR2 FYNNEI. Unique molecular identifier tags were affixed to discrete cDNA molecules. One entry per CDR3 protein results from TCRdb running MiXCR on the 5' RACE reads. The table has 25,000 to 35,000 distinct CDR3 sequences, approximately 6% seen once. This clonotype was detected ten times or more. One end of the junction is discordant with germline, which a read error may explain. The sequence was obtained from an adult who was a healthcare worker with PCR-confirmed SARS-CoV-2 infection or an uninfected control (not recorded which). This chain links TRBV2 with TRBJ2-7, with D perhaps TRBD2 (6 bases). Material: whole blood, obtained at baseline. Here the CDR3 reads CASSQAPRTKENF. CDR3 coding DNA: TGTGCCAGCAGCCAAGCCCCCCGGACTAAGGAAAACTTC. The variable domain in full, completed from reference TRBV2 and TRBJ2-7, reads EPEVTQTPSHQVTQMGQEVILRCVPISNHLYFYWYRQILGQKVEFLVSFYNNEISEKSEIFDDQFSVERPDGSNFTLKIRSTKLEDSAMYFCASSQAPRTKENFGPGTRLTVT.